These 24 T cell receptor beta chains share one sample of origin, sequenced in a study of regulatory T cells in long-lasting Graves disease (dated by TCRdb to about 2021). Receptor libraries were prepared by multiplex PCR. Instrument on record: Illumina HiSeq 4000. To build TCR beta libraries, CDR3 regions were amplified by Arm-PCR using iRepertoire HTBI primers. Starting from the raw public reads, TCRdb applied fastp trimming at Q25, assembled clones with MiXCR and retained in-frame beta chains. Entries are consolidated by CDR3 protein sequence, retaining the most common genes and DNA. The sample contains 440,000 or so distinct CDR3 sequences, around 14% of them found a single time. The ten largest clones add up to over 15% of the sample. The time point label here, explained by the study, means: newly diagnosed GD, antithyroid drugs for less than 3 months. RNA was extracted from PBMCs in TRIzol for both TCR sequencing and RNA sequencing.

These same records also appear under a second study, on T cells in Graves' hyperthyroidism and ophthalmopathy.

The specimen was peripheral blood mononuclear cells (PBMCs), collected at new diagnosis, from a patient treated with antithyroid drugs. These receptors all stem from a woman aged 25-40 years with Graves disease. Donor details come from another sample of the same person, matched by shared clones.

This clonotype was recorded a few times. This may be a read error: a much more frequent sequence differs by one nucleotide. The gene calls are TRBV12-3 or TRBV12-4 and TRBJ1-5, with D tentatively TRBD1 (5 bases). V lost 10 bases and J 3 bases, leaving 19 bases between the germline ends. The CDR3 totals 15 residues. The CDR3 loop is CANRIGGIVNQPQHF. The CDR3 DNA reads TGTGCCAACAGAATCGGGGGGATCGTCAATCAGCCCCAGCATTTT.

This clonotype was seen repeatedly, ten times or more. J is TRBJ2-1 and V is TRBV7-2; 10 bases agree with TRBD1. Germline assignment: CDR1 SGHTA and CDR2 FQGNSA. The length of the CDR3 is 15 residues. The junction had 4 bases not matched to a gene; V was cut back by 5 bases and J by 3 bases. CDR3 nucleotide sequence: TGTGCCAGCAGCCTAAGGACAGGGGGCTACAATGAGCAGTTCTTC. Residues: CASSLRTGGYNEQFF.

The chain is built from TRBV28 and TRBJ2-5; 7 positions match TRBD2. Germline CDR1 is MDHEN and CDR2 is SYDVKM. The CDR3 sequence is 16 residues long. Trimming removed 10 bases from V and 4 bases from J; junction bases left unmatched: 18. CDR3 amino acids: CATVRRPTGGIETQYF. The CDR3 DNA follows: TGTGCCACCGTCCGCCGGCCTACGGGAGGAATAGAGACCCAGTACTTC.

In its sample, this clonotype was seen a few times. The rearrangement links TRBV11-3 to TRBJ2-3; D uncertain. The CDR3 spans 13 residues. Trimming removed 7 bases from V and 2 bases from J, with 10 bases in between. Germline V gene lookup returns CDR1 SGHNT and CDR2 YENEEA. CDR3 in DNA: TGTGCCAGCACAGGACCGTACACAGATACGCAGTATTTT. Translation: CASTGPYTDTQYF.

This clonotype is a singleton in its sample. The chain uses TRBV6-1 and TRBJ2-1; 7 bases are shared with TRBD2. The J segment lost 0 bases and the V segment lost 7 bases, leaving 9 bases of the junction unmatched. The CDR3 has 16 amino acids. Germline V CDR1 and CDR2: MNHNS, SASEGT. The CDR3 loop reads CASIDVAGSSYNEQFF. For the CDR3, the DNA is TGTGCCAGCATTGATGTAGCGGGTAGCTCCTACAATGAGCAGTTCTTC.

This clonotype was detected ten times or more. The rearrangement joins TRBV5-5 to TRBJ2-7; D not resolved. The CDR3 contains 13 residues. Germline CDR1 and CDR2: SGHKS and YYEKEE (reference sequence). V was pared by 4 bases and J by 0 bases, with 8 bases between. In DNA, the CDR3 is TGTGCCAGCAGCCAGTATAGCTCCTACGAGCAGTACTTC. Translating it yields CASSQYSSYEQYF.

This clonotype was found a few times. At one end, the junction sequence differs from germline, possibly due to a read error. The rearrangement uses TRBV6-1 and TRBJ2-7; 10 nucleotides align to TRBD2. Germline CDR1 is MNHNS and CDR2 is SASEGT. The CDR3 contains 14 residues. CDR3 residues: CASSEWTSGNEQYF. The CDR3 nucleotides are TGCGCCAGCAGTGAGTGGACTAGCGGCAACGAGCAGTACTTC.

This clonotype appeared a few times. V usage is TRBV20-1 and J usage is TRBJ2-3; D is perhaps TRBD2 (6 bases). The CDR3 sequence is 13 residues long. CDR1 and CDR2 (germline): DFQATT, SNEGSKA (reference sequence). The ends were cut back, 7 bases at V and 3 bases at J, with 14 bases in the middle. For the CDR3, the DNA is TGCAGTGGGGATAGCGGTCAAACAGATACGCAGTATTTT. Translated, it gives CSGDSGQTDTQYF.

As concerns this clonotype: Mismatch with germline at one junction end may stem from a read error. The rearrangement links TRBV2 to TRBJ2-1; 11 nucleotides align to TRBD2. The germline gives CDR1 SNHLY, CDR2 FYNNEI. The CDR3 spans 17 residues. The CDR3 reads CASSYPETSGSDNEQFF. CDR3 nucleotides: TGCGCCAGCAGCTACCCTGAAACTAGCGGGAGCGACAATGAGCAGTTCTTC.

This clonotype was recorded a few times. The rearrangement links TRBV6-2 or TRBV6-3 to TRBJ1-4; D perhaps matches TRBD1 (6 bases). The CDR3 is made up of 17 amino acids. V was clipped by 4 bases and J by 5 bases, with 20 bases between them. Germline V gene lookup returns CDR1 MNHEY and CDR2 SVGEGT. The chain's CDR3 is CASSCGGLAGKNEKLFF. The CDR3 region has the DNA TGTGCCAGCAGTTGTGGGGGCCTGGCAGGAAAAAATGAAAAACTGTTTTTT.

This CDR3 is CSVEPNSYEQYF. The CDR3 DNA reads as TGCAGCGTTGAACCGAATTCCTACGAGCAGTACTTC. This chain connects TRBV29-1 to TRBJ2-7; no definite D call. This CDR3 is 12 amino acids long. Looked up from germline, CDR1 is SQVTM and CDR2 is ANQGSEA. V was clipped by 2 bases and J by 1 base, with 6 bases between them.

Worth noting for this clonotype: One end of the junction fails to match germline, which may point to a read error. V usage is TRBV15 and J usage is TRBJ2-5, with D perhaps matching TRBD1 (6 bases). Looked up from germline, CDR1 is LNHNV and CDR2 is YYDKDF (reference sequence). The CDR3 consists of 15 residues. The CDR3 loop reads CAIGKGQGHTLGPFF. CDR3 coding DNA: TGTGCCATCGGCAAGGGGCAGGGACACACTTTAGGGCCGTTCTTC. Supplemented by reference TRBV15 and TRBJ2-5, the full variable domain reads DAMVIQNPRYQVTQFGKPVTLSCSQTLNHNVMYWYQQKSSQAPKLLFHYYDKDFNNEADTPDNFQSRRPNTSFCFLDIRSPGLGDTAMYLCAIGKGQGHTLGPFFGPGTRLLVL.

This clonotype was detected a few times. CDR3 nucleotides: TGTGCCACCAGCAGAGTACAGGTCGGGCAAAAACTGTTTTTT. It specifies CATSRVQVGQKLFF. V usage is TRBV15 and J usage is TRBJ1-4; possible D gene TRBD1, 5 bases. Germline assignment: CDR1 LNHNV and CDR2 YYDKDF (reference sequence). V was pared by 1 base and J by 9 bases, with 12 bases between. The CDR3 has 14 residues.

This clonotype was detected many times. V usage is TRBV20-1 and J usage is TRBJ2-7; 7 positions agree with TRBD2. J was trimmed by 5 bases and V by 6 bases; bases with no gene match: 19. The CDR3 runs 16 residues. Germline CDR1 reads DFQATT; CDR2 reads SNEGSKA (reference sequence). The CDR3, as DNA: TGCAGTGCCGACGGTGGGGGGGGAGGAGGGCTCGACGAGCAGTACTTC. It translates to CSADGGGGGGLDEQYF.

This clonotype was counted many times. The genes are TRBV9 and TRBJ2-2; D unclear. The CDR3 covers 14 residues. Trimming took off 1 base at V and 5 bases at J, with 9 bases between the two ends. Germline CDR1 SGDLS, CDR2 YYNGEE. The CDR3 is CASSVTVGTGELFF. For the CDR3, the DNA is TGTGCCAGCAGCGTAACAGTAGGGACCGGGGAGCTGTTTTTT.

This chain links TRBV12-3 or TRBV12-4 with TRBJ2-1, with 12 bases fitting TRBD2. With V trimmed by 3 bases and J by 5 bases, 5 bases remained unmatched. There are 16 residues in the CDR3. CDR3 bases: TGTGCCAGCAGTTTTGCCCTAGCGGGAGGGCACAATGAGCAGTTCTTC. Its protein product is CASSFALAGGHNEQFF.

This clonotype was detected many times. This chain joins TRBV6-1 and TRBJ2-3; TRBD2 matches 8 bases. Germline trimming cut 6 bases from V and 5 bases from J; bases unmatched to any gene: 13. This CDR3 region has 16 residues. Germline assignment: CDR1 MNHNS and CDR2 SASEGT. CDR3 amino acids: CASRGAGGRSGDTQYF. In nucleotides, the CDR3 is TGTGCCAGCAGGGGAGCGGGCGGGAGGTCAGGAGATACGCAGTATTTT.

In this sample, this clonotype turned up many times. This sequence joins TRBV20-1 and TRBJ2-2; TRBD2 matches 7 bases. From germline, CDR1 is DFQATT and CDR2 SNEGSKA (reference sequence). V lost 1 base, J lost 6 bases, and 5 bases stayed unmatched. CDR3 size: 14 residues. In nucleotides, the CDR3 is TGCAGTGCTAGAGTAGTGGGAGGGGCCGGGGAGCTGTTTTTT. Protein: CSARVVGGAGELFF.

This clonotype was seen at least ten times. The chain is built from TRBV20-1 and TRBJ2-3; a possible D gene is TRBD2 (6 bases). The germline V gene encodes CDR1 DFQATT and CDR2 SNEGSKA (reference sequence). CDR3 length: 11 residues. V was pared by 5 bases and J by 4 bases, with 7 bases between. The CDR3: CSARRADTQYF. The CDR3 nucleotides read TGCAGTGCTCGGAGGGCAGATACGCAGTATTTT.

This clonotype was seen repeatedly, ten times or more. V gene TRBV9 combines with J gene TRBJ2-5; TRBD2 matches 9 bases. The length of the CDR3 is 16 residues. Germline CDR1 reads SGDLS; CDR2 reads YYNGEE. Trimming took 0 bases from V and 5 from J; bases not matched to a gene: 8. For the CDR3, the DNA is TGTGCCAGCAGCGTAGTTGGTAGCGGGAGAGGGGAGACCCAGTACTTC. Protein product: CASSVVGSGRGETQYF.

The chain uses TRBV5-1 and TRBJ2-3; tentatively, D is TRBD2 (6 bases). V lost 4 bases, J lost 2 bases, and 17 bases lay in between. Germline V CDR1 and CDR2: SGHRS, YFSETQ. This CDR3 region has 16 residues. The CDR3 is CASSTSREANTDTQYF. The CDR3 bases are TGCGCCAGCAGCACTTCCAGGGAGGCGAACACAGATACGCAGTATTTT.

The chain is built from TRBV13 and TRBJ1-2; TRBD1 agrees at 7 bases. The length of the CDR3 is 13 residues. Germline loops: CDR1 PRHDT, CDR2 FYEKMQ (reference sequence). The junction had 8 bases not matched to a gene; V was cut back by 5 bases and J by 8 bases. CDR3 in amino acids: CASSIDRERGYTF. The CDR3 DNA sequence: TGTGCCAGCAGCATCGACAGGGAAAGGGGCTACACCTTC.

This chain uses TRBV10-3 with TRBJ1-1; D not certain. The V end was cut by 3 bases, the J end by 6 bases, with 8 bases between. Germline assignment: CDR1 ENHRY and CDR2 SYGVKD. This CDR3 contains 12 residues. The CDR3 is CAISDWEAEAFF. Here the CDR3 DNA reads TGTGCCATCAGTGACTGGGAGGCTGAAGCTTTCTTT.

V usage is TRBV29-1 and J usage is TRBJ2-1, with 16 bases identical to TRBD2. The ends lost 1 base at V and 3 bases at J; junction bases unmatched: 9. This CDR3 is built from 19 residues. The germline V gene encodes CDR1 SQVTM and CDR2 ANQGSEA. CDR3 sequence reads: CSVEVGGLAGGFRYNEQFF. CDR3 bases: TGCAGCGTTGAAGTGGGGGGACTAGCGGGAGGGTTCCGCTACAATGAGCAGTTCTTC.